This T cell receptor beta chain was found in a study of OX40 agonist ivuxolimab in advanced cancers. V lost 0 bases to trimming and J lost 5 bases, with 18 bases between them. The CDR3 consists of 17 residues. Germline values: CDR1 SGHRS, CDR2 YFSETQ. Measured with immunoSEQ multiplex PCR; TCRdb has only the in-frame clones, and not every one. The sample has tens of thousands of clones, 75% to 90% seen once. This clone has only one observation. V gene TRBV5-1 combines with J gene TRBJ2-1; D might be TRBD2 (7 bases). The TCR originated in an adult with an advanced solid tumor such as melanoma, head and neck, liver or kidney cancer. The sample was CD4+ or CD8+ T cells sorted from blood, taken in a trial of the OX40 agonist ivuxolimab. CDR3 in DNA: TGCGCCAGCAGCTTGGCCGCAGCCGGGGGGCCCCACAATGAGCAGTTCTTC. Translating gives CASSLAAAGGPHNEQFF.